This TCR gamma chain was recorded in a study of human gamma delta and Vdelta1 T cells. General observations from the study: Reportedly, Delta One T cells were polyclonal and broadly targeted acute myeloid leukemia.

TCRdb re-called clones from the PCR reads via CATT. The data contain almost 9,000 gamma-chain clones, approximately 42% of them seen just once; the ten biggest clones take up under 3%. The V segment lost 3 bases and the J segment 3 bases; nucleotides outside the gene matches: 5. Germline V gene sequence: CDR1 GITISATS, CDR2 ISYDGTV (reference sequence). The CDR3 is 13 amino acids. This clone was found a few times. Its cognate antigen is unknown. Material for sequencing was Vdelta1 gamma-delta T cells from blood grown in culture (DOT cells). The chain joins TRGV9 to TRGJ1 or TRGJ2. The TCR sequence derives from a human donor in good health. The CDR3 sequence is CALWERPYYKKLF. DNA of the CDR3: TGTGCCTTGTGGGAGAGACCTTATTATAAGAAACTCTTT.